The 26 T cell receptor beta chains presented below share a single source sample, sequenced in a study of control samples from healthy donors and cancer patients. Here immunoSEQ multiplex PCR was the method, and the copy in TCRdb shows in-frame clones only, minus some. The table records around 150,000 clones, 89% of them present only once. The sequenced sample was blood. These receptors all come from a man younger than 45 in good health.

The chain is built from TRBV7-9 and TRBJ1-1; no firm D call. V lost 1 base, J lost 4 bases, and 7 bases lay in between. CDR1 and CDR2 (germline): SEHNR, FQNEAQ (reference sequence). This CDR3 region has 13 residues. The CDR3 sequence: CASSLGPITEAFF. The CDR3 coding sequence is TGTGCCAGCAGCTTAGGTCCGATCACTGAAGCTTTCTTT.

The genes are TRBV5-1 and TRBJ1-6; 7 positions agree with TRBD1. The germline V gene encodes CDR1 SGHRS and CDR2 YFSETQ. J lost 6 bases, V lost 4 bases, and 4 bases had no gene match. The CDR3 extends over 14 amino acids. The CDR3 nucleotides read TGCGCCAGCAGCCTGGGACAGAGTAATTCACCCCTCCACTTT. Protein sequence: CASSLGQSNSPLHF.

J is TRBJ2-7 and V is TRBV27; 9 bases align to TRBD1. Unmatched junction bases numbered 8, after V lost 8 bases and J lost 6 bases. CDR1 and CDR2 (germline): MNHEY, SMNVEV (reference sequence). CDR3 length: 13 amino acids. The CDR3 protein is CASWGQGGSEQYF. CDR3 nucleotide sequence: TGTGCCAGCTGGGGACAGGGAGGTTCCGAGCAGTACTTC.

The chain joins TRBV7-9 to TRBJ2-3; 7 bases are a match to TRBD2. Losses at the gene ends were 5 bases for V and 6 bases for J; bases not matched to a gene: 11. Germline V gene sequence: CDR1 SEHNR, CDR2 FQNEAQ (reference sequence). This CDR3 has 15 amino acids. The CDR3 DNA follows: TGTGCCAGCAGCCGACGGAGCGGGACGGGGGATACGCAGTATTTT. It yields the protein CASSRRSGTGDTQYF.

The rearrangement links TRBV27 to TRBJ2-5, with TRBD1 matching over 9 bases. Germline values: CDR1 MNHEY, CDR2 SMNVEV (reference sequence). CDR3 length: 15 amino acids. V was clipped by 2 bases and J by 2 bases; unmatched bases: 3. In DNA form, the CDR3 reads TGTGCCAGCAGTTTAAACAGGGGGCGACAAGAGACCCAGTACTTC. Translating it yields CASSLNRGRQETQYF.

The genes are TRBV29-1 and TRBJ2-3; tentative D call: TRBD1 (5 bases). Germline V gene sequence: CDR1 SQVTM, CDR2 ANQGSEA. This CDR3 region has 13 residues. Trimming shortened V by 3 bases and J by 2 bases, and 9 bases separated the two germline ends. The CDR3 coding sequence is TGCAGCGTTGATGACAGATACACAGATACGCAGTATTTT. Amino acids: CSVDDRYTDTQYF.

CDR3 sequence: CASNHGGGQYEQYF. Here the CDR3 DNA reads TGTGCCAGCAACCACGGGGGGGGACAGTACGAGCAGTACTTC. The chain is built from TRBV5-5 and TRBJ2-7; TRBD2 is a possible D gene (8 bases). The CDR3 loop spans 14 amino acids. With 6 bases removed from V and 4 bases from J, the gap between germline ends came to 17 bases. Germline CDR1 is SGHKS and CDR2 is YYEKEE (reference sequence).

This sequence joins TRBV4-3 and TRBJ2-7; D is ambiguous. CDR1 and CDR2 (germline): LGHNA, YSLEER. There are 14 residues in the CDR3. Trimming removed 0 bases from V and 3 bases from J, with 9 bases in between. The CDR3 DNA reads TGCGCCAGCAGCCAAGATCTTAACAGCTACGAGCAGTACTTC. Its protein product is CASSQDLNSYEQYF.

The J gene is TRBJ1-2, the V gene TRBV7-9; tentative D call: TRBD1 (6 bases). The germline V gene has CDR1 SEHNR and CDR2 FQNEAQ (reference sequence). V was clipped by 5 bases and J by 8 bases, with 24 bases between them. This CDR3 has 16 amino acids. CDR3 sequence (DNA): TGTGCCAGCAGCCCCAGTAGTGTCCAGGGGTTCATAGGCTACACCTTC. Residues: CASSPSSVQGFIGYTF.

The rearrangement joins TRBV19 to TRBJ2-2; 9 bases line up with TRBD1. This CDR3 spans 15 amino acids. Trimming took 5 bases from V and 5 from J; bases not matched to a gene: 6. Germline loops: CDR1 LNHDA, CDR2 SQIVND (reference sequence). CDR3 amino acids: CASSPGQGLTGELFF. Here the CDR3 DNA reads TGTGCCAGTAGTCCGGGACAGGGTCTGACCGGGGAGCTGTTTTTT. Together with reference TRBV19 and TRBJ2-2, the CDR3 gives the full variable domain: DGGITQSPKYLFRKEGQNVTLSCEQNLNHDAMYWYRQDPGQGLRLIYYSQIVNDFQKGDIAEGYSVSREKKESFPLTVTSAQKNPTAFYLCASSPGQGLTGELFFGEGSRLTVL.

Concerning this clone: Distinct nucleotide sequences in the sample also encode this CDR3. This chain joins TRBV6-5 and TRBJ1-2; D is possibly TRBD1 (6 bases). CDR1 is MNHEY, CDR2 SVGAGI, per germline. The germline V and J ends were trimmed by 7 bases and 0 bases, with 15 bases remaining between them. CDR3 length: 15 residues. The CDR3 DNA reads TGTGCCAGCACTAAACGGCAGGGGTCTAACTATGGCTACACCTTC. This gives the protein CASTKRQGSNYGYTF.

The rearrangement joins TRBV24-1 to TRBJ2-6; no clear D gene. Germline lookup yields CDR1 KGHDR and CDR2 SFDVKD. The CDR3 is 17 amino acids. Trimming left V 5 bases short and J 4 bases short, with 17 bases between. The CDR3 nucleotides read TGTGCCACCAGTGTAAGCAACTCGCGCTCGGGGGCCAACGTCCTGACTTTC. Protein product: CATSVSNSRSGANVLTF.

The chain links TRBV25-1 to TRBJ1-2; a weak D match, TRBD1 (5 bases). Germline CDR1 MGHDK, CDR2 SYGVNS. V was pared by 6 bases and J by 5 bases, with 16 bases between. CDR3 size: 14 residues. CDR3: CASRGLRGPYGYTF. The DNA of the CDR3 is TGTGCCAGCAGGGGTCTAAGGGGACCTTATGGCTACACCTTC.

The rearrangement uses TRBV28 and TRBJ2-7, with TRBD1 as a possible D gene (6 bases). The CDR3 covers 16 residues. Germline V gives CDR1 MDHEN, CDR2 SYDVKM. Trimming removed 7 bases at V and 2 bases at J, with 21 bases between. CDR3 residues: CASTPITGIIPYEQYF. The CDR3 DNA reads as TGTGCCAGCACCCCCATAACAGGGATTATCCCCTACGAGCAGTACTTC.

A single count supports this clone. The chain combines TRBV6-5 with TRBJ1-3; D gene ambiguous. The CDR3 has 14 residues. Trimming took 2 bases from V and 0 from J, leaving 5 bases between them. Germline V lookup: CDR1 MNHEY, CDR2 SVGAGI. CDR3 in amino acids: CASSYRISGNTIYF. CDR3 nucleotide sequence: TGTGCCAGCAGTTACCGCATCTCTGGAAACACCATATATTTT.

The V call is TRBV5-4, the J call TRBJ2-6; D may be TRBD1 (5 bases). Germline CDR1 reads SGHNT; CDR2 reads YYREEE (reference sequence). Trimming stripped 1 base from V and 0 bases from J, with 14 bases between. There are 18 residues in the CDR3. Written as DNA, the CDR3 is TGTGCCAGCAGCTTGCGTGGCCAGGGCTTCTCTGGGGCCAACGTCCTGACTTTC. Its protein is CASSLRGQGFSGANVLTF. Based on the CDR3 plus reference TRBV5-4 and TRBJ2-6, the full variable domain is ETGVTQSPTHLIKTRGQQVTLRCSSQSGHNTVSWYQQALGQGPQFIFQYYREEENGRGNFPPRFSGLQFPNYSSELNVNALELDDSALYLCASSLRGQGFSGANVLTFGAGSRLTVL.

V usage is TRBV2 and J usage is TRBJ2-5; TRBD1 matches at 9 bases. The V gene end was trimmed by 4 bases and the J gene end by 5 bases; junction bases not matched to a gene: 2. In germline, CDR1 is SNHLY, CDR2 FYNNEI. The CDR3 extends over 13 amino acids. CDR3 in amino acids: CASSAGTGETQYF. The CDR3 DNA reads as TGTGCCAGCAGTGCGGGGACAGGGGAGACCCAGTACTTC.

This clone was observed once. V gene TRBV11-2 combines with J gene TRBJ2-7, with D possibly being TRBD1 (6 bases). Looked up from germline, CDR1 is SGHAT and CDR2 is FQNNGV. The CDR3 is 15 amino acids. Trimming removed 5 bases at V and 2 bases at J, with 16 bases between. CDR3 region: CASSQLAGAPYEQYF. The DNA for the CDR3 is TGTGCCAGCAGCCAACTTGCAGGGGCCCCCTACGAGCAGTACTTC.

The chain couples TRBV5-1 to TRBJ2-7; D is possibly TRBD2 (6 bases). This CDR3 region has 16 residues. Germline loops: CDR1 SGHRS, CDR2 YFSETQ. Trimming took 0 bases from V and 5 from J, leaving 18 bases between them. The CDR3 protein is CASSLAGRTGVDEQYF. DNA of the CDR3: TGCGCCAGCAGCTTGGCCGGCAGGACGGGGGTGGACGAGCAGTACTTC.

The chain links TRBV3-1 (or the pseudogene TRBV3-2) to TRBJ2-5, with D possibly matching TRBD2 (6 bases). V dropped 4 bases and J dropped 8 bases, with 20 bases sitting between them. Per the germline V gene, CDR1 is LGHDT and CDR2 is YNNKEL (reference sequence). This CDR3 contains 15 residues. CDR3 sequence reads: CASSLIGGRGDTQYF. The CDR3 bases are TGTGCCAGCAGCCTAATCGGGGGACGTGGGGATACCCAGTACTTC.

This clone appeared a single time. CDR3 DNA sequence: TGTGCCAGCTCACCACCACCCTCTAACATTAACTATGGCTACACCTTC. This sequence encodes CASSPPPSNINYGYTF. The chain combines TRBV18 with TRBJ1-2; D is uncertain. From germline, CDR1 is KGHSH and CDR2 LQKENI. The V end was cut by 0 bases, the J end by 1 base, with 12 bases between. The CDR3 runs to 16 residues.

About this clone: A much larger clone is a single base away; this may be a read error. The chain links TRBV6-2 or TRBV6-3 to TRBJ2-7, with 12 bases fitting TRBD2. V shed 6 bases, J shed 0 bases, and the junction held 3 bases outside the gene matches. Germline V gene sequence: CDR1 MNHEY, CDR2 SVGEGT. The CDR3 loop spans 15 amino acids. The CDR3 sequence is CASSTTSGSSYEQYF. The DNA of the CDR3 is TGTGCCAGCAGCACGACTAGCGGGAGCTCCTACGAGCAGTACTTC.

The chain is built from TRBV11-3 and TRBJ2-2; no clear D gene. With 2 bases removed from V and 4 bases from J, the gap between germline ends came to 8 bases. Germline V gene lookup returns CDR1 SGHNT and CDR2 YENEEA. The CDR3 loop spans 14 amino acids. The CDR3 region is CASSLFGRTGELFF. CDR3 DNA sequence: TGTGCCAGCAGCTTATTTGGGCGCACCGGGGAGCTGTTTTTT.

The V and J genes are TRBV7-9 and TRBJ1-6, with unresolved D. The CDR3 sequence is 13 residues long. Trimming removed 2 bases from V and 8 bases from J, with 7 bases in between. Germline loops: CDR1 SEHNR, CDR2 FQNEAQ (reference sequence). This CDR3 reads CASSLNRDSPLHF. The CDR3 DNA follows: TGTGCCAGCAGCTTAAATAGGGATTCACCCCTCCACTTT.

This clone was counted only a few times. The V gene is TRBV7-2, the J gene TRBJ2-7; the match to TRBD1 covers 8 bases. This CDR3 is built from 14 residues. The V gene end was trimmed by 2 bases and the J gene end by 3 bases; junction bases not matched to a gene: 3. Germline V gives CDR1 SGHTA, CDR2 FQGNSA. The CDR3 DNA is TGTGCCAGCAGCTTACAGGGGGCCCTCTACGAGCAGTACTTC. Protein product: CASSLQGALYEQYF.

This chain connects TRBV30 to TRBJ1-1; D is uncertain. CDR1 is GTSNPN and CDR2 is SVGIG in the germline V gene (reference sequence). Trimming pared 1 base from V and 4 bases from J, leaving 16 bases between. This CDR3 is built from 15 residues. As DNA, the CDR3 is TGTGCCTGGAGTGACCCTGGTCTGTGGGGCACTGAAGCTTTCTTT. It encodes CAWSDPGLWGTEAFF.